This entry lists 14 T cell receptor beta chains sequenced from one sample in a study of blood T cell repertoires in COVID-19. Clones were sequenced by immunoSEQ multiplex PCR, and TCRdb holds only the in-frame ones, with some missing. The table shows about 45,000 clones, with roughly 63% occurring only once. Specimen: peripheral blood. Receptors originate from an elderly man with acute or convalescent COVID-19.

J is TRBJ2-7 and V is TRBV19, with D unresolved. The CDR3 loop spans 14 amino acids. The germline gives CDR1 LNHDA, CDR2 SQIVND (reference sequence). V was clipped by 0 bases and J by 0 bases, with 6 bases between them. The CDR3 reads CASSIERSSYEQYF. CDR3 nucleotides: TGTGCCAGTAGTATAGAGAGGAGCTCCTACGAGCAGTACTTC. The complete variable domain, with remaining parts taken from reference TRBV19 and TRBJ2-7, reads DGGITQSPKYLFRKEGQNVTLSCEQNLNHDAMYWYRQDPGQGLRLIYYSQIVNDFQKGDIAEGYSVSREKKESFPLTVTSAQKNPTAFYLCASSIERSSYEQYFGPGTRLTVT.

The chain employs TRBV4-1 and TRBJ1-6; D not resolved. CDR1 is MGHRA and CDR2 is YSYEKL in the germline V gene. V lost 1 base and J lost 6, with 10 bases in between. This CDR3 is 15 amino acids long. CDR3 amino acids: CASSQGAVLNSPLHF. CDR3 coding DNA: TGCGCCAGCAGCCAAGGGGCCGTCCTTAATTCACCCCTCCACTTT.

The chain recombines TRBV3-1 (or the pseudogene TRBV3-2) with TRBJ2-6; TRBD1 matches 8 bases. CDR1 LGHDT and CDR2 YNNKEL come from the germline V gene (reference sequence). V lost 7 bases to trimming and J lost 1 base; unmatched junction nucleotides: 6. The CDR3 totals 16 residues. The CDR3: CASTQGAGSGANVLTF. DNA of the CDR3: TGTGCCAGCACTCAGGGGGCCGGATCTGGGGCCAACGTCCTGACTTTC.

The V and J genes are TRBV12-3 or TRBV12-4 and TRBJ1-2, with TRBD1 identical over 7 bases. V was pared by 3 bases and J by 6 bases, with 1 base of the junction left unmatched. This CDR3 region has 12 residues. The CDR3 here is CASSLQGDGYTF. CDR3 DNA sequence: TGTGCCAGCAGTTTGCAGGGGGATGGCTACACCTTC.

In its sample, this clone was seen a few times. This rearrangement joins TRBV27 to TRBJ2-1, with 8 bases lining up with TRBD2. Germline CDR1 MNHEY, CDR2 SMNVEV (reference sequence). The CDR3 is 18 amino acids. The trim removed 5 bases at V and 0 bases at J, leaving 12 bases unmatched. The CDR3: CASSLYKDSGTSYNEQFF. CDR3 nucleotides: TGTGCCAGCAGTCTCTATAAGGATAGCGGGACCTCCTACAATGAGCAGTTCTTC.

This rearrangement joins TRBV7-6 to TRBJ1-2, with unresolved D. Germline loops: CDR1 SGHVS, CDR2 FNYEAQ. V shed 5 bases and J shed 2 bases, with 12 bases lying between them. The CDR3 spans 14 residues. Here the CDR3 DNA reads TGTGCCAGCAGCCCCGATCTCCAGAACTATGGCTACACCTTC. Encoded protein: CASSPDLQNYGYTF.

This clone occurred a few times. This chain joins TRBV6-5 and TRBJ1-2; the match to TRBD1 covers 10 bases. Germline-derived CDR1 and CDR2 are MNHEY and SVGAGI. Trimming took 5 bases from V and 7 from J; bases not matched to a gene: 1. CDR3 length: 12 amino acids. The CDR3 region is CASSRTGGGYTF. The CDR3 DNA reads TGTGCCAGCAGTAGGACAGGGGGTGGCTACACCTTC.

The chain is built from TRBV20-1 and TRBJ1-1; D is unresolved. CDR3 length equals 12 residues. Germline loops: CDR1 DFQATT, CDR2 SNEGSKA (reference sequence). Trimming stripped 3 bases from V and 1 base from J, with 6 bases between. The CDR3 region is CSASKQNTEAFF. DNA of the CDR3: TGCAGTGCTAGTAAGCAGAACACTGAAGCTTTCTTT.

This chain uses TRBV7-9 with TRBJ1-1, with D possibly matching TRBD1 (6 bases). CDR1 and CDR2 (germline): SEHNR, FQNEAQ (reference sequence). Trimming removed 1 base from V and 3 bases from J, with 15 bases in between. This CDR3 is 16 amino acids long. The CDR3 is CASSLEGLGGHTEAFF. The DNA of the CDR3 is TGTGCCAGCAGCTTAGAAGGCCTTGGGGGCCACACTGAAGCTTTCTTT.

This chain joins TRBV11-2 and TRBJ2-5; D is perhaps TRBD2 (6 bases). Trimming removed 1 base from V and 4 bases from J, with 13 bases in between. CDR1 SGHAT and CDR2 FQNNGV come from the germline V gene. The CDR3 sequence is 15 residues long. CDR3 coding DNA: TGTGCCAGCAGCTTAGCCCCGGTGGGGGGAGAGACCCAGTACTTC. It translates to CASSLAPVGGETQYF.

The genes are TRBV3-1 (or the pseudogene TRBV3-2) and TRBJ1-2, with D uncertain. Germline CDR1 reads LGHDT; CDR2 reads YNNKEL (reference sequence). The CDR3 spans 12 residues. The ends were cut back, 4 bases at V and 2 bases at J, with 5 bases in the middle. In nucleotides, the CDR3 is TGTGCCAGCAGCCGCAGGAACTATGGCTACACCTTC. Its protein is CASSRRNYGYTF.

This chain connects TRBV6-5 to TRBJ1-3; D remains unclear. Germline values: CDR1 MNHEY, CDR2 SVGAGI. V was clipped by 4 bases and J by 0 bases, with 10 bases between them. The CDR3 is 15 residues long. The CDR3 reads CASSSPWSSGNTIYF. As DNA, the CDR3 is TGTGCCAGCAGTTCACCTTGGAGCTCTGGAAACACCATATATTTT.

This clone was observed a handful of times. J is TRBJ2-3 and V is TRBV6-2 or TRBV6-3; D not resolved. The CDR3 extends over 15 amino acids. Germline V lookup: CDR1 MNHEY, CDR2 SVGEGT. The V and J ends lost 6 bases and 1 base respectively, with 14 bases between them. The CDR3 region has the DNA TGTGCCAGCAGCGCCTGGGCTTCCCGCACAGATACGCAGTATTTT. Its translation: CASSAWASRTDTQYF.

This clone was found a few times. The chain links TRBV20-1 to TRBJ2-1; TRBD2 matches 11 bases. The junction had 6 bases not matched to a gene; V was cut back by 3 bases and J by 8 bases. CDR1 and CDR2 from the germline V gene are DFQATT and SNEGSKA (reference sequence). CDR3 size: 14 residues. This CDR3 is CSASTSGGFYEQFF. DNA for the CDR3: TGCAGTGCTAGTACTAGCGGGGGATTCTATGAGCAGTTCTTC.